A selection of T cell receptor beta chains follows, all from one sample in a study of T cell changes during pregnancy in multiple sclerosis. Produced via immunoSEQ multiplex PCR; TCRdb's table is partial and in-frame only. This sample has about 34,000 clones, with approximately 90% found just once. Sequencing used CD8+ T cells from peripheral blood mononuclear cells, obtained in the first trimester of pregnancy. The receptors shown here come from a female donor with multiple sclerosis, enrolled in a pregnancy study. CDR3s include the opening cysteine and the closing phenylalanine or tryptophan. A D gene is named only where the DNA matches it firmly. Not all rows give a size; the values are once, few, many and, for expanded clones, a class.

NA,NA,TRBV2,TRBJ2-2,CASSRRRELFF,TGTGCCAGCAGTAGACGGCGGGAACTGTTTTTT
NA,TRBD2,TRBV5-1,TRBJ2-1,CASSSRTSGRASNEQFF,TGCGCCAGCAGCTCAAGGACTAGCGGGAGGGCCAGCAATGAGCAGTTCTTC
NA,TRBD2,TRBV7-9,TRBJ2-1,CAAIGLAGELSYNEQFF,TGTGCCGCCATAGGACTAGCGGGAGAGTTATCCTACAATGAGCAGTTCTTC
NA,NA,TRBV5-4,TRBJ2-1,CASSFPSAPYNEQFF,TGTGCCAGCAGCTTTCCCAGCGCGCCTTACAATGAGCAGTTCTTC
NA,NA,TRBV28,TRBJ1-3,CASSFRGGLGPGNTIYF,TGTGCCAGCAGTTTCCGGGGGGGCCTAGGACCTGGAAACACCATATATTTT
once,NA,TRBV7-9,TRBJ1-5,CASSSTETRGPQHF,TGTGCCAGCAGCTCGACAGAGACGCGTGGGCCCCAGCATTTT
medium-sized,TRBD2,TRBV19,TRBJ2-7,CASSNGRGYEQYF,TGTGCCAGTAGTAATGGGAGGGGCTACGAGCAGTACTTC
NA,NA,TRBV4-3,TRBJ2-3,CASSRGTGGDTQYF,TGCGCCAGCAGCCGCGGGACCGGCGGAGATACGCAGTATTTT
NA,TRBD1,TRBV7-2,TRBJ2-1,CASSPHSDRGLVYEQFF,TGTGCCAGCAGCCCCCACTCGGACAGGGGGCTTGTCTATGAGCAGTTCTTC
NA,NA,TRBV6-5,TRBJ2-1,CASRGGAGVNNEQFF,TGTGCCAGCAGAGGAGGAGCGGGTGTAAACAATGAGCAGTTCTTC
NA,NA,TRBV10-3,TRBJ2-3,CAISEGLDTQYF,TGTGCCATCAGTGAGGGCTTAGATACGCAGTATTTT
few,NA,TRBV2,TRBJ1-5,CASSTYRVNQPQHF,TGTGCCAGCAGTACCTACAGGGTCAATCAGCCCCAGCATTTT
NA,NA,TRBV28,TRBJ2-1,CASTLDRANNEQFF,TGTGCCAGCACCTTGGACAGAGCAAACAATGAGCAGTTCTTC
NA,TRBD1,TRBV6-5,TRBJ2-7,CASTMDPTGPYEQYF,TGTGCCAGCACCATGGACCCGACAGGGCCCTACGAGCAGTACTTC
NA,NA,TRBV11-3,TRBJ2-3,CASSEGTDTQYF,TGTGCCAGCAGCGAGGGCACAGATACGCAGTATTTT
NA,TRBD2,TRBV6-5,TRBJ2-1,CASGRVYNEQFF,TGTGCCAGCGGGAGGGTCTACAATGAGCAGTTCTTC
medium-sized,NA,TRBV11-2,TRBJ1-1,CASSPYFNTEAFF,TGTGCCAGCAGCCCCTATTTTAACACTGAAGCTTTCTTT
NA,NA,TRBV19,TRBJ2-1,CATEAGSSYNEQFF,TGTGCCACCGAAGCGGGTAGCTCCTACAATGAGCAGTTCTTC
NA,NA,TRBV15,TRBJ1-5,CATSRGVEDSNQPQHF,TGTGCCACCAGCAGAGGGGTGGAGGATAGCAATCAGCCCCAGCATTTT
NA,TRBD1,TRBV9,TRBJ2-7,CASSATGDPSYEQYF,TGTGCCAGCAGCGCTACAGGGGACCCCTCCTACGAGCAGTACTTC